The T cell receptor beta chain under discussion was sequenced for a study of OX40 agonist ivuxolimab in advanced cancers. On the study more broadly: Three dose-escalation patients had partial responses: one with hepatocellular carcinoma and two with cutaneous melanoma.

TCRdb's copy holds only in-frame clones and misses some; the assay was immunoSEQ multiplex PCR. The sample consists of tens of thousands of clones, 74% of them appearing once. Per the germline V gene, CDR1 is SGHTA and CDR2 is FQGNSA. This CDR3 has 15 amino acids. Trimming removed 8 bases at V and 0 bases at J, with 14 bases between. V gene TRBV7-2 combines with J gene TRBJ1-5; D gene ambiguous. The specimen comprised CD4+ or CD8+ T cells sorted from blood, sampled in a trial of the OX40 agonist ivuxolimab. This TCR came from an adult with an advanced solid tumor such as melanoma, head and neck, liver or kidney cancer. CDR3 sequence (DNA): TGTGCCAGCGAGCAGGCACTATTTAGCAATCAGCCCCAGCATTTT. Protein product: CASEQALFSNQPQHF.